This TCR beta chain was identified in a study of cytomegalovirus exposure and HLA in healthy donors. Study-wide background: Ancestry clustering placed 70% to 85% of a few hundred genotyped donors in the Caucasian-associated cluster.

In the PCR, 60 Vbeta and 13 Jbeta primers were used. Some clones are missing from TCRdb's copy, which holds only in-frame ones; the method was immunoSEQ multiplex PCR. The sample has 72,000 or so clones; 55% to 65% are singletons. The CDR3 loop spans 11 amino acids. Trimming pared 1 base from V and 14 bases from J, leaving 9 bases between. CDR1 is MDHEN, CDR2 SYDVKM, per germline. The sequencing input was PBMCs. The sequence derives from a woman between 45 and 60 years old in good health and CMV-seronegative. The rearrangement uses TRBV28 and TRBJ2-1; the D gene is possibly TRBD2 (5 bases). In DNA, the CDR3 is TGTGCCAGCAGTTTATCTACTAGGGAGTTCTTC. It translates to CASSLSTREFF.